A selection of T cell receptor beta chains follows, all from one sample in a study of shared clonotypes between healthy human individuals. TCRdb's table, derived via immunoSEQ multiplex PCR, lists solely in-frame clones and lacks some. The sample has some 900,000 clones, 70% to 85% seen once. The sample taken for sequencing was memory CD4+ T cells sorted from blood. The source is a man between 18 and 29 years old in good health. Each CDR3 is given with its conserved first and last residue. D genes are given only for firm matches. Rows give clone size only sometimes, using once, few, many, or a class for an expanded clone.

d_call,j_call,v_call,clone_size,cdr3_nt,cdr3_aa
TRBD1,TRBJ1-5,TRBV2,-,TGTGCCAGCAACCCAAACAGGGGCAGCAATCAGCCCCAGCATTTT,CASNPNRGSNQPQHF
-,TRBJ2-1,TRBV6-5,-,TGTGCCAGCAGTTACCGTTCCTACAATGAGCAGTTCTTC,CASSYRSYNEQFF
TRBD2,TRBJ2-7,TRBV18,-,TGTGCCAGCTCACCCCTGGGGCAGAACGGGGGGAGTAGTGAGCAGTACTTC,CASSPLGQNGGSSEQYF
-,TRBJ2-1,TRBV11-2,few,TGTGCCAGCAGCTTCAACTTCAACAGTGGACCGGAGCAGTTCTTC,CASSFNFNSGPEQFF
-,TRBJ2-7,TRBV4-3,-,TGCGCCAGCAGCCAAGATAGGGCATACGAGCAGTACTTC,CASSQDRAYEQYF
-,TRBJ1-1,TRBV11-1,-,TGTGCCAGCAGCTTATGGGAGGGTACGGGCACTGAAGCTTTCTTT,CASSLWEGTGTEAFF
-,TRBJ1-1,TRBV29-1,-,TGCAGCGTTGTCCGGGGGAACACTGAAGCTTTCTTT,CSVVRGNTEAFF
TRBD1,TRBJ1-5,TRBV30,few,TGTGCCTGGAGTAAGGACCAGGGGGAGAAGCCCCAGCATTTT,CAWSKDQGEKPQHF
TRBD2,TRBJ2-2,TRBV2,-,TGTGCCAGCAGTCCTAGCGGGGGGGCCGCCGGGGAGCTGTTTTTT,CASSPSGGAAGELFF
TRBD1,TRBJ2-5,TRBV10-1,-,TGCGCCAGTGCCCGGGACAGGGGGCAGGAGACCCAGTACTTC,CASARDRGQETQYF
TRBD2,TRBJ2-5,TRBV29-1,-,TGCAGCGTTGGCGGGGGTGGCTGGGAGACCCAGTACTTC,CSVGGGGWETQYF
TRBD2,TRBJ2-5,TRBV10-2,-,TGCGCCAGCGCCTTGGGGAGGGGAGGGCAAGAGACCCAGTACTTC,CASALGRGGQETQYF
-,TRBJ2-6,TRBV7-3,-,TGTGCCAGCAGCTTAACGGGGGCATCTGGGGCCAACGTCCTGACTTTC,CASSLTGASGANVLTF
-,TRBJ1-5,TRBV18,once,TGTGCCAGCTCACCGGCCCCCAATCAGCCCCAGCATTTT,CASSPAPNQPQHF
TRBD2,TRBJ2-1,TRBV6-6,-,TGTGCCAGCACCCCCCGGACTAGCGGGAGAGCCGATGAGCAGTTCTTC,CASTPRTSGRADEQFF
TRBD1,TRBJ1-2,TRBV5-1,-,TGCGCCAGCAGCCGGGAGGGACAGGGTTATGGCTACACCTTC,CASSREGQGYGYTF
TRBD1,TRBJ1-2,TRBV6-6,-,TGTGCCAGCAGTTACTCGGGACAGACCTATGGCTACACCTTC,CASSYSGQTYGYTF
-,TRBJ1-1,TRBV19,-,TGTGCCAGTAGTCGACCTACCGGCAACCCAGAAGCTTTCTTT,CASSRPTGNPEAFF
TRBD2,TRBJ2-3,TRBV4-1,-,TGCGCCAGCAGCCAATATGGGACTAGCGGGGGGGCTACAGATACGCAGTATTTT,CASSQYGTSGGATDTQYF
TRBD1,TRBJ2-7,TRBV4-1,-,TGCGCCAGCAGCCAACCCCCGGGACAGGGGGCCTACGAGCAGTACTTC,CASSQPPGQGAYEQYF